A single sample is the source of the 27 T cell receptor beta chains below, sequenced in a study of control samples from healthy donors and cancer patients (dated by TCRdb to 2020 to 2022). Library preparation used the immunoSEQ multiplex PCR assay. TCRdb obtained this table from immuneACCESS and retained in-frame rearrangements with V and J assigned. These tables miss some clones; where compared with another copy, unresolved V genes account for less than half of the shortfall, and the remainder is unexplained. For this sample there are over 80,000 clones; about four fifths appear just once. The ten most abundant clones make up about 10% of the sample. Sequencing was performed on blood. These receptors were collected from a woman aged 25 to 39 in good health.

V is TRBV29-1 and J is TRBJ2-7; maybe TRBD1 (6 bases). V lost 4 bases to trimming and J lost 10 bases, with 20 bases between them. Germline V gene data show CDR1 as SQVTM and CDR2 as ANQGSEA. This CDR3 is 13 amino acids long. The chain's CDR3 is CSVAERSQGGQYF. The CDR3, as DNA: TGCAGCGTTGCCGAAAGATCACAGGGTGGTCAGTACTTC.

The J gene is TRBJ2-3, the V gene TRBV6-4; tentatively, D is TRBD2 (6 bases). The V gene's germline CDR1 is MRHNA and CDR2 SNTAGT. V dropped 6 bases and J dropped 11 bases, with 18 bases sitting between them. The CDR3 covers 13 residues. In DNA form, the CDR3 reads TGTGCCAGCAGACGAAAACTAGCACTAAGGCAGTATTTT. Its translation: CASRRKLALRQYF.

The CDR3 sequence is CASSTTSGGYEQYF. As DNA, the CDR3 is TGTGCCAGCAGCACCACTAGCGGGGGCTACGAGCAGTACTTC. The rearrangement links TRBV13 to TRBJ2-7, with TRBD2 matching over 11 bases. J gave up 3 bases and V 5 bases, and 3 bases lay outside the gene matches. The V gene's germline CDR1 is PRHDT and CDR2 FYEKMQ (reference sequence). The CDR3 totals 14 residues.

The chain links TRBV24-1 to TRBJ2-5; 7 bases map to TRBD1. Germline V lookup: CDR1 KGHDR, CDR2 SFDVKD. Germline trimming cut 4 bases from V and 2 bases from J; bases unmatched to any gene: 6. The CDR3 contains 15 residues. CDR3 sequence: CATSDTTGPQETQYF. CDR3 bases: TGTGCCACCAGTGACACGACAGGGCCGCAAGAGACCCAGTACTTC.

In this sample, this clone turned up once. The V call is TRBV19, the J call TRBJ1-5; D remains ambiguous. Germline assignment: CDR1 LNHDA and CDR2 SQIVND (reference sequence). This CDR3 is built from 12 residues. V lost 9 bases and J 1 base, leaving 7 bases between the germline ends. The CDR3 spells CASTLSNQPQHF. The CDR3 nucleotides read TGTGCCAGCACCTTAAGCAATCAGCCCCAGCATTTT.

The CDR3 loop is CASSWGKGNTEAFF. CDR3 in DNA: TGCGCCAGCAGCTGGGGCAAGGGGAACACTGAAGCTTTCTTT. V gene TRBV5-1 combines with J gene TRBJ1-1; the D gene is possibly TRBD1 (5 bases). The germline V gene has CDR1 SGHRS and CDR2 YFSETQ. The CDR3 runs to 14 residues. V gave up 3 bases and J gave up 1 base, with 10 bases separating them.

The chain's CDR3 is CASSLEQDYGYTF. The CDR3 DNA sequence: TGTGCCAGCAGCTTAGAACAGGATTATGGCTACACCTTC. This sequence joins TRBV7-8 and TRBJ1-2; weak D call: TRBD1 (5 bases). CDR1 is SGHVS and CDR2 is FQNEAQ in the germline V gene. V shed 1 base and J shed 5 bases, with 8 bases lying between them. The CDR3 loop spans 13 amino acids.

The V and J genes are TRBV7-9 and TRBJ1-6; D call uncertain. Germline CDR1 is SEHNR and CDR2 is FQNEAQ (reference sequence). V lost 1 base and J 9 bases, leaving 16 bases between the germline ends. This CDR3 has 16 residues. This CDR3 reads CASSLGGMRPGSPLHF. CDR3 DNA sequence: TGTGCCAGCAGCTTAGGGGGAATGAGGCCGGGTTCACCCCTCCACTTT.

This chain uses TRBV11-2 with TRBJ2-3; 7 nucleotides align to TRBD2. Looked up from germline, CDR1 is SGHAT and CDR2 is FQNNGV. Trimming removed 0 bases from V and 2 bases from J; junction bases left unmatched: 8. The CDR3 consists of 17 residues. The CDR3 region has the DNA TGTGCCAGCAGCTTAGATTCCGCTAGCGGCTTCACAGATACGCAGTATTTT. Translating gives CASSLDSASGFTDTQYF.

Here the CDR3 reads CASSQVLGGGENTEAFF. The CDR3 nucleotides are TGTGCCAGCAGCCAAGTCCTAGGGGGGGGTGAGAACACTGAAGCTTTCTTT. The chain employs TRBV3-1 (or the pseudogene TRBV3-2) and TRBJ1-1; D may be TRBD1 (6 bases). V shed 1 base and J shed 1 base, with 16 bases lying between them. CDR3 length: 17 amino acids. CDR1 and CDR2 (germline): LGHDT, YNNKEL (reference sequence).

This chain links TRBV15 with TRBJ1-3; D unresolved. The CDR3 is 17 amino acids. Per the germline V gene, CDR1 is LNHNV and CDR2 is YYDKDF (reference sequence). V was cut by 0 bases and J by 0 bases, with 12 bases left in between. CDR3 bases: TGTGCCACCAGCAGAGATCGGCGGGAGAGCTCTGGAAACACCATATATTTT. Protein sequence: CATSRDRRESSGNTIYF.

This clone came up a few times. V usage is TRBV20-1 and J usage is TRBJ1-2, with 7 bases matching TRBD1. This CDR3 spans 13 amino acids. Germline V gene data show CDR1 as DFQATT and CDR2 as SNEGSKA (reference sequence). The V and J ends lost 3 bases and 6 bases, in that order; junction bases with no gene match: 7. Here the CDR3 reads CSASTTGYNGYTF. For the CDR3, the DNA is TGCAGTGCTAGTACGACAGGGTATAATGGCTACACCTTC.

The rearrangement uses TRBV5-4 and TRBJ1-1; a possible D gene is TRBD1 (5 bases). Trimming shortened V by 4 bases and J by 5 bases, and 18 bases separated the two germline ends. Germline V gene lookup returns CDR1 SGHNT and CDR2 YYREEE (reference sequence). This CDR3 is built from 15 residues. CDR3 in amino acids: CASSPEVGAITEAFF. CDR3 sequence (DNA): TGTGCCAGCAGCCCGGAAGTAGGGGCGATAACTGAAGCTTTCTTT.

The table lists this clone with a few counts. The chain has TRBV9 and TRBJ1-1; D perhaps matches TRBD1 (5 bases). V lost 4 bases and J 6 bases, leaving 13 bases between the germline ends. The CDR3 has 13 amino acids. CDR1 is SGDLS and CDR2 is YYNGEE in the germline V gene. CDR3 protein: CASSLVGDAEAFF. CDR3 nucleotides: TGTGCCAGCAGCCTAGTGGGGGACGCTGAAGCTTTCTTT.

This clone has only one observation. The CDR3 bases are TGCGCCAGCAGTGAGTCGCGACAGGGGGCTGGGGAGCAGTACTTC. This translates into CASSESRQGAGEQYF. The V call is TRBV10-1, the J call TRBJ2-7; 10 bases agree with TRBD1. The germline V gene has CDR1 WNHNN and CDR2 SYGVQD (reference sequence). The CDR3 contains 15 residues. V was pared by 0 bases and J by 7 bases, with 6 bases of the junction left unmatched.

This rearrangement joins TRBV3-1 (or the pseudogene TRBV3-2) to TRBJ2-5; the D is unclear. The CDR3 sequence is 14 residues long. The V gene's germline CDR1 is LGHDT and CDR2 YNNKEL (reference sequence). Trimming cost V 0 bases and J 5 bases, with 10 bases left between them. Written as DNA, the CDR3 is TGTGCCAGCAGCCAAGAGTGGGCCATGGAGACCCAGTACTTC. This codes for CASSQEWAMETQYF.

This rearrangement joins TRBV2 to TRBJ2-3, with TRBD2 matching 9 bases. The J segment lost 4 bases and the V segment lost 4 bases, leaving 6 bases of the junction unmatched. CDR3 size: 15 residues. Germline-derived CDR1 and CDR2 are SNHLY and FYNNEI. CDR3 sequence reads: CASSVGLALADTQYF. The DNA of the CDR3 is TGTGCCAGCAGTGTGGGACTAGCTTTGGCAGATACGCAGTATTTT.

For the CDR3, the DNA is TGTGCCAGCAGCCAAGTTTCGCAGCACAATGAGCAGTTCTTC. It translates to CASSQVSQHNEQFF. The chain couples TRBV14 to TRBJ2-1; D ambiguous. The CDR3 length is 14 residues. The ends were cut back, 1 base at V and 5 bases at J, with 9 bases in the middle. Germline assignment: CDR1 SGHDN and CDR2 FVKESK.

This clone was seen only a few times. The CDR3 DNA sequence: TGTGCCAGCAGTTACCGAACAGGACTCTATGGCTACACCTTC. The encoded protein is CASSYRTGLYGYTF. The chain employs TRBV6-5 and TRBJ1-2, with a possible D match to TRBD1 (5 bases). With 2 bases removed from V and 4 bases from J, the gap between germline ends came to 11 bases. Germline V lookup: CDR1 MNHEY, CDR2 SVGAGI. The length of the CDR3 is 14 residues.

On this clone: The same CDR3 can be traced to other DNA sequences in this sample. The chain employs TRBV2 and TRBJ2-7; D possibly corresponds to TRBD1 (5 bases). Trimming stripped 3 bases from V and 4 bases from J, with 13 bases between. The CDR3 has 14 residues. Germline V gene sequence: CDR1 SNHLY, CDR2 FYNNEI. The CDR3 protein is CASSDAGSGYEQYF. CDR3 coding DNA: TGTGCCAGCAGTGATGCAGGGTCCGGTTACGAGCAGTACTTC.

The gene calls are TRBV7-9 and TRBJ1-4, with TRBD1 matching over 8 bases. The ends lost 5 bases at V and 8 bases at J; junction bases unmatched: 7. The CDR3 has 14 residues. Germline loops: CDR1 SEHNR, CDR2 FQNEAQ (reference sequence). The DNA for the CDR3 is TGTGCCAGCAGCACCAACAGGGGGGTCGAAAAACTGTTTTTT. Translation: CASSTNRGVEKLFF.

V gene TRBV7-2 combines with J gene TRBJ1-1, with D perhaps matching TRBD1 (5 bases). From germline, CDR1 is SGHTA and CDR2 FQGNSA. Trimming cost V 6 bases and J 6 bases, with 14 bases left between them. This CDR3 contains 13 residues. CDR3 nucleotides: TGTGCCAGCAGGACAGCCGGAATCGCTGAAGCTTTCTTT. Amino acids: CASRTAGIAEAFF.

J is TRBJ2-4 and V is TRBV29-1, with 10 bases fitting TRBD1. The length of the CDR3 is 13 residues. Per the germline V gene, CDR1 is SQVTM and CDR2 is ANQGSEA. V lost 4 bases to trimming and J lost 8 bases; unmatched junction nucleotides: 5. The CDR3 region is CSVAPDRGDIQYF. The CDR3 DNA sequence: TGCAGCGTTGCCCCGGACAGGGGGGACATTCAGTACTTC.

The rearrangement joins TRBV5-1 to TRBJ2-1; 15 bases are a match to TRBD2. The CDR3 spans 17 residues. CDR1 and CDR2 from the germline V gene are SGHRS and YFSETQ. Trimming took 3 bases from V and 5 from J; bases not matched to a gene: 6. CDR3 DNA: TGCGCCAGCAGCTCCCGGACTAGCGGGGGGGGGAACAATGAGCAGTTCTTC. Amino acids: CASSSRTSGGGNNEQFF.

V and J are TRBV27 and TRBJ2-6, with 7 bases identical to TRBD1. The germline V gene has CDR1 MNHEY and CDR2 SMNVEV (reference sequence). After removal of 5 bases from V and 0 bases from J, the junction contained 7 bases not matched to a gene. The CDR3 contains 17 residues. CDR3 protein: CASSPSAGGSGANVLTF. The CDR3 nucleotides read TGTGCCAGCAGTCCGAGTGCAGGGGGCTCTGGGGCCAACGTCCTGACTTTC.

The CDR3 region is CATSDNTRGGEQFF. DNA for the CDR3: TGTGCCACCAGTGACAATACACGGGGTGGGGAGCAGTTCTTC. This sequence joins TRBV24-1 and TRBJ2-1, with D possibly matching TRBD2 (5 bases). The germline V gene encodes CDR1 KGHDR and CDR2 SFDVKD. The V and J ends lost 4 bases and 10 bases respectively, with 16 bases between them. The CDR3 runs to 14 residues.

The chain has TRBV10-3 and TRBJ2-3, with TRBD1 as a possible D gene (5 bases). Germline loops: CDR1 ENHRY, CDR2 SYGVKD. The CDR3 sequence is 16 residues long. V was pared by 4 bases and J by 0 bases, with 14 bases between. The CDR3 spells CAISGSRGSSTDTQYF. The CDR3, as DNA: TGTGCCATCAGTGGATCAAGGGGATCTAGCACAGATACGCAGTATTTT.